Listed below are T cell receptor beta chains from one sample, sequenced in a study of blood T cell repertoires in COVID-19. Profiling relied on immunoSEQ multiplex PCR, and the TCRdb table lists in-frame clones only, not all of them. The data show approximately 400,000 clones, more than 70% seen once. Input material: peripheral blood. These receptors were obtained from a man in his forties or fifties with acute or convalescent COVID-19. CDR3s include the opening cysteine and the closing phenylalanine or tryptophan. D genes are given only for firm matches. Only some rows state a clone size, as once, few, many or a class for expanded clones.

CDR3 DNA,CDR3 protein,V gene,D gene,J gene,clone size
TGTGCCAGCAGCTGGCAGGGGGGAACTGAAGCTTTCTTT,CASSWQGGTEAFF,TRBV7-6,TRBD1,TRBJ1-1,once
TGTGCCAGCAGCCAAGGAGTTCTAATCAGGACCGGGGAGCTGTTTTTT,CASSQGVLIRTGELFF,TRBV3-1/TRBV3-2,.,TRBJ2-2,.
TGTGCCAGTAGTACCCAGCGGGAGGGGCATCTAGATACGCAGTATTTT,CASSTQREGHLDTQYF,TRBV19,TRBD2,TRBJ2-3,.
TGTGCCAGCAGAACAGGGGGGAGCTCCTACAATGAGCAGTTCTTC,CASRTGGSSYNEQFF,TRBV6-5,TRBD1,TRBJ2-1,.
TGTGCCAGCAGCGTAGCGTCGCGGATCGTTACCTACAATGAGCAGTTCTTC,CASSVASRIVTYNEQFF,TRBV9,.,TRBJ2-1,.
TGTGCCACCAGCAGAGATAGGACAGGGGCGGGTGGCTACACCTTC,CATSRDRTGAGGYTF,TRBV15,TRBD1,TRBJ1-2,.
TGTGCCAGCAGCGTAGATACAGGCCAAGAGACCCAGTACTTC,CASSVDTGQETQYF,TRBV9,.,TRBJ2-5,.
TGTGCCAGTAGTACGGGGACAGGCTACGAGCAGTACTTC,CASSTGTGYEQYF,TRBV19,TRBD1,TRBJ2-7,.
TGTGCCAGCAGCTTATTGGACAGGCCAAACTATGGCTACACCTTC,CASSLLDRPNYGYTF,TRBV7-9,TRBD1,TRBJ1-2,.
TGTGCCAGCAGCCGAGAAGTCCACGAGCAGTACTTC,CASSREVHEQYF,TRBV12-3/TRBV12-4,.,TRBJ2-7,once
TGTGCCAGCAGCTTCCGGGACAGCTATAACTATGGCTACACCTTC,CASSFRDSYNYGYTF,TRBV6-5,TRBD1,TRBJ1-2,.
TGTGCCAGCAGTTATCGGACTAGCGGGGGCTACGAGCAGTACTTC,CASSYRTSGGYEQYF,TRBV6-2/TRBV6-3,TRBD2,TRBJ2-7,.
TGTGCCAGCAGTGAATCGAGAGGAAGCAACTATGGCTACACCTTC,CASSESRGSNYGYTF,TRBV2,.,TRBJ1-2,few
TGTGCCAGCAGCTTTTTTAGTAATCCAGAGACGGGGTATGGCTACACCTTC,CASSFFSNPETGYGYTF,TRBV7-8,.,TRBJ1-2,.
TGTGCCAGCAGTTCTCCCAGGGCTAGCACAGATACGCAGTATTTT,CASSSPRASTDTQYF,TRBV6-5,.,TRBJ2-3,.
TGTGCCAGCGGACAGGGGGCTTACAATGAGCAGTTCTTC,CASGQGAYNEQFF,TRBV27,TRBD1,TRBJ2-1,.
TGTGCCAGCAGCGTAGGGGGACTAGCTCCCGCAGATACGCAGTATTTT,CASSVGGLAPADTQYF,TRBV9,TRBD2,TRBJ2-3,.
TGTGCCAGCAGCGTAGTGGGGGCCAATGAGCAGTTCTTC,CASSVVGANEQFF,TRBV9,.,TRBJ2-1,.
TGTGCCACCAGCAGAGGGCAGGACAATCAGCCCCAGCATTTT,CATSRGQDNQPQHF,TRBV15,.,TRBJ1-5,once
TGTGCCAGCAGTTTAGCCCCAGGGGAACGGGAGACCCAGTACTTC,CASSLAPGERETQYF,TRBV28,.,TRBJ2-5,.
TGTGCCAGCTTCGGACAGGGAGGAGATACGCAGTATTTT,CASFGQGGDTQYF,TRBV12-3/TRBV12-4,TRBD1,TRBJ2-3,.
TGTGCCAGCAGCCCCATCGGGGGGGCTGGGGAGCAGTACTTC,CASSPIGGAGEQYF,TRBV9,TRBD2,TRBJ2-7,.
TGCGCCAGCACCCGTGTTGAGAGTTCTGGAAACACCATATATTTT,CASTRVESSGNTIYF,TRBV4-1,.,TRBJ1-3,.
TGCAGCGTTGACAGGGGGCAAGAGACCCAGTACTTC,CSVDRGQETQYF,TRBV29-1,TRBD1,TRBJ2-5,.
TGCAGCGCCCGGACAGGGAGCCTTGAAGCTTTCTTT,CSARTGSLEAFF,TRBV29-1,TRBD1,TRBJ1-1,once
TGTGCCAGCAGCCTAGGACAGGGAGGCCATCAGCCCCAGCATTTT,CASSLGQGGHQPQHF,TRBV3-1/TRBV3-2,TRBD1,TRBJ1-5,.
TGTGCCAGCAGTTTAACGGTGGCACGGGCTGAAGCTTTCTTT,CASSLTVARAEAFF,TRBV28,.,TRBJ1-1,.